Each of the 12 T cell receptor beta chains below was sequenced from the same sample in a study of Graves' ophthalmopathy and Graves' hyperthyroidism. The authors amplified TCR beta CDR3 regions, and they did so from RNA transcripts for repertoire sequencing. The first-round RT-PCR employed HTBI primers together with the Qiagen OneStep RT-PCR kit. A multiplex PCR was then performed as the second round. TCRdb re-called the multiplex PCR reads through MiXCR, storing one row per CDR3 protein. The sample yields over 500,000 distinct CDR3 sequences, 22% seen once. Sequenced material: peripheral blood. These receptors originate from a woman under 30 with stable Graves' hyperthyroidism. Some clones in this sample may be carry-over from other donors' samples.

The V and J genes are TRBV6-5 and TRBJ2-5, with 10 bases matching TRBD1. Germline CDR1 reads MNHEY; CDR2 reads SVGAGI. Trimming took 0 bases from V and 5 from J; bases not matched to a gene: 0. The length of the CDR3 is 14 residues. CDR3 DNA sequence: TGTGCCAGCAGTTACTCGGGACAGGGGGAGACCCAGTACTTC. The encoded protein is CASSYSGQGETQYF.

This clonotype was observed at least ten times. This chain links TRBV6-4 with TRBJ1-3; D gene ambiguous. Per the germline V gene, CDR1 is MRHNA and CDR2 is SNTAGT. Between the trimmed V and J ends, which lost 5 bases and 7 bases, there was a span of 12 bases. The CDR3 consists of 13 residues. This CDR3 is CASSLEVGNTIYF. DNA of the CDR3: TGTGCCAGCAGTCTTGAGGTCGGGAACACCATATATTTT.

The CDR3 nucleotides read TGTGCCAGCAGAGCCACAGGGGGCTCTAATCAGCCCCAGCATTTT. Amino acids: CASRATGGSNQPQHF. The chain links TRBV6-1 to TRBJ1-5, with 9 bases that match TRBD1. The V and J ends lost 6 bases and 4 bases, in that order; junction bases with no gene match: 7. This CDR3 contains 15 residues. Germline V gene data show CDR1 as MNHNS and CDR2 as SASEGT.

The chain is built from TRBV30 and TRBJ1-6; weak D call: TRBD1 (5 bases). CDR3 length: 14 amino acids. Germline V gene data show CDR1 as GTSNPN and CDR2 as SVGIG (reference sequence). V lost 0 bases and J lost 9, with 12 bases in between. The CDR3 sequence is CAWSVGVSGSPLHF. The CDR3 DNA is TGTGCCTGGAGTGTAGGGGTGTCGGGTTCACCCCTCCACTTT.

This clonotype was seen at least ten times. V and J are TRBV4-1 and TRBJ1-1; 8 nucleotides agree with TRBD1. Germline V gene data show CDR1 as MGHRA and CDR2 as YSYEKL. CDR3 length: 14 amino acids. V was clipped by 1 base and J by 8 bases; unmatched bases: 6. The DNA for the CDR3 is TGCGCCAGCAGCCAAGTAAACAGGGGGGAAGAAGCTTTCTTT. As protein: CASSQVNRGEEAFF.

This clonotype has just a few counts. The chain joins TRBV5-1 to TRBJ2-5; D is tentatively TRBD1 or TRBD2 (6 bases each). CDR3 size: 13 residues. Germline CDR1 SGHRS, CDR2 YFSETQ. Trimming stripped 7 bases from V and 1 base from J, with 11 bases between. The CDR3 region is CASGGTLQETQYF. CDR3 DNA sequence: TGCGCCAGCGGGGGGACACTCCAAGAGACCCAGTACTTC. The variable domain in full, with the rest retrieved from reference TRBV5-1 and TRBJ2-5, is KAGVTQTPRYLIKTRGQQVTLSCSPISGHRSVSWYQQTPGQGLQFLFEYFSETQRNKGNFPGRFSGRQFSNSRSEMNVSTLELGDSALYLCASGGTLQETQYFGPGTRLLVL.

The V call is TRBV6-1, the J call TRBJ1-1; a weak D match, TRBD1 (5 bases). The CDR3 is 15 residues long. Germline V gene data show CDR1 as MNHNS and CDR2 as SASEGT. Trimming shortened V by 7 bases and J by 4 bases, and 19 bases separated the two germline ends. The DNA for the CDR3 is TGTGCCAGCATGGTCCGAGCGGGGCGTGGCACTGAAGCTTTCTTT. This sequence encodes CASMVRAGRGTEAFF.

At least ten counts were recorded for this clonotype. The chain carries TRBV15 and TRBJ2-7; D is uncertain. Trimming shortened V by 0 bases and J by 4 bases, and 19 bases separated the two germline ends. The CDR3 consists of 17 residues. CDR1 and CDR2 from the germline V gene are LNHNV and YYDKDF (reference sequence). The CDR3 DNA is TGTGCCACCAGCAGAGATTGGAGTCGCACCAATCCTTACGAGCAGTACTTC. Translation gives CATSRDWSRTNPYEQYF.

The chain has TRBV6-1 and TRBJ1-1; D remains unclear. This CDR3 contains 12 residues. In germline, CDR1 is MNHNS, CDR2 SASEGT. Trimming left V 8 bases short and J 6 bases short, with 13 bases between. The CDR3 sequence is CASQEAMAEAFF. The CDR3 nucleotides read TGTGCCAGCCAGGAGGCCATGGCTGAAGCTTTCTTT.

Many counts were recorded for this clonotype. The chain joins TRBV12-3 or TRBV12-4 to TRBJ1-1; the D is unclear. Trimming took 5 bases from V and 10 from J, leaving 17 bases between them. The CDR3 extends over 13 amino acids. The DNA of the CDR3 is TGTGCCAGCAGTCCCCGCCGCCGAATGCGAGCTTTCTTT. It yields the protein CASSPRRRMRAFF.

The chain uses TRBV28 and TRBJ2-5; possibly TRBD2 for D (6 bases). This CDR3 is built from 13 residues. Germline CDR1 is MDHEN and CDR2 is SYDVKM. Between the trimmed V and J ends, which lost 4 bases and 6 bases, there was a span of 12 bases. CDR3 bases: TGTGCCAGCAGTTCCGGACTATTTAAGACCCAGTACTTC. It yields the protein CASSSGLFKTQYF.

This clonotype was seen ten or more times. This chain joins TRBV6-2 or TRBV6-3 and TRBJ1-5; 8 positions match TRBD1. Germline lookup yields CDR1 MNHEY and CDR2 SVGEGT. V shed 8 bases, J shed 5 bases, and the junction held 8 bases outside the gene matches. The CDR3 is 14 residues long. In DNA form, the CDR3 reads TGTGCCAGCGGCCCTACAGGGGGTCATCAGCCCCAGCATTTT. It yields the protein CASGPTGGHQPQHF.